The T cell receptor beta chain described here comes from a study of response to subunit inactivated influenza vaccine. In this sample, this clonotype turned up a few times. TCRdb re-analysed the RT-PCR reads in MiXCR, keeping a single row per CDR3 protein. The sample contains more than 450,000 distinct CDR3 sequences, 10% to 12% of which appear only once. CDR1 and CDR2 (germline): MNHNS, SASEGT. V lost 8 bases and J lost 5; bases outside the gene matches: 7. The CDR3 covers 13 residues. These data were also filed under a second study, of T cells expressing NK-cell markers. That study reports: cDNA encoding TCR beta was synthesized via 5'RACE template switching incorporating UMIs. One of the eight sequenced donors was seronegative, whereas the other seven were HCMV-seropositive. Restricting sorting to alpha-beta TCR T cells was achieved in several experiments by an anti-gamma-delta TCR antibody.

This chain uses TRBV6-1 with TRBJ2-5; 8 bases agree with TRBD1. This clonotype was sampled from a man aged 45 to 65 who received an inactivated influenza vaccine. The material was PBMCs from blood, obtained on the day of vaccination. DNA of the CDR3: TGTGCCAGCGTAACAGGGGGGTTGGAGACCCAGTACTTC. Its protein is CASVTGGLETQYF.